A selection of T cell receptor beta chains follows, all from one sample in a study of PD-1 blockade in classical Hodgkin lymphoma. Profiled with immunoSEQ multiplex PCR; TCRdb holds only in-frame clones, not every one. The sample lists some 27,000 clones; about 89% were seen once. Material for sequencing was peripheral blood mononuclear cells (PBMCs). These receptors came from a human donor with classical Hodgkin lymphoma. The CDR3 runs from the conserved cysteine through the conserved F or W.

V: TRBV18
CDR3: CASSRDRDQPQHF

V: TRBV7-7
CDR3: CASSLSGRGNEQFF

V: TRBV27
CDR3: CASGWWFGETQYF

V: TRBV11-2
CDR3: CASSLSFAAGYEQYF

V: TRBV20-1
CDR3: CSARPDTQYF

V: TRBV19
CDR3: CASSIGGFQGYTF

V: TRBV4-3
CDR3: CASSDLGEKLFF

V: TRBV29-1
CDR3: CSVVRSSTDTQYF

V: TRBV5-1
CDR3: CASSFGTVYNEQFF

V: TRBV6-5
CDR3: CASSYTGNTEAFF

V: TRBV6-5
CDR3: CASSYDPSRGTQYF

V: TRBV6-5
CDR3: CASSYPSGELFF

V: TRBV9
CDR3: CASSGTGIQETQYF

V: TRBV5-1
CDR3: CASSSTQGSETQYF

V: TRBV7-9
CDR3: CASSPALGAADTQYF

V: TRBV7-8
CDR3: CASSLLAGGYQETQYF

V: TRBV5-1
CDR3: CASSLEGSGYGYTF

V: TRBV2
CDR3: CASNIGEGPSNQPQHF

V: TRBV10-3
CDR3: CAISAAGTGGGYTF

V: TRBV5-1
CDR3: CASSPTDRPTNEKLFF

V: TRBV4-2
CDR3: CASTGQNTGELFF

V: TRBV10-3
CDR3: CAISRLATNYEQYF

V: TRBV30
CDR3: CAWSNGNQPQHF

V: TRBV5-4
CDR3: CASWTGPQGAQYF

V: TRBV7-9
CDR3: CASSRLASGETQYF

V: TRBV5-5
CDR3: CASSRAGQETQYF

V: TRBV29-1
CDR3: CSVPWSGRTDTQYF

V: TRBV28
CDR3: CASSMTGSQFF

V: TRBV2
CDR3: CASTWLAGADTQYF

V: TRBV18
CDR3: CASSQTGTATNYGYTF

V: TRBV19
CDR3: CASSIPGQSYEQYF

V: TRBV7-3
CDR3: CASSLSGTETGELFF

V: TRBV27
CDR3: CASRKPPLYEQYF

V: TRBV4-1
CDR3: CASSQTSGFRGGQFF

V: TRBV10-3
CDR3: CAISAKGPNYGYTF

V: TRBV19
CDR3: CASSMTSDSYEQYF

V: TRBV29-1
CDR3: CSSRQGINYGYTF

V: TRBV7-2
CDR3: CASSLAASGISDTQYF

V: TRBV19
CDR3: CASSIDPSGQGYEQFF

V: TRBV5-4
CDR3: CASSLGVLTGELFF

V: TRBV11-3
CDR3: CASSLGLAGVETQYF

V: TRBV15
CDR3: CATSTTADNEQFF

V: TRBV18
CDR3: CASSPGQNTGELFF

V: TRBV18
CDR3: CASTLGQGAYNEQFF

V: TRBV6-5
CDR3: CASSYSGRLGRNEQFF

V: TRBV4-1
CDR3: CASSQSSDQRETQYF

V: TRBV2
CDR3: CASSPLGGGHEQFF

V: TRBV28
CDR3: CASSLNPGQGASSYGYTF

V: TRBV27
CDR3: CASSRDRGQTQYF

V: TRBV7-2
CDR3: CASSQSDHSYNEQFF

V: TRBV15
CDR3: CATSRVQTPKETQYF